The 8 T cell receptor beta chains listed next were all sequenced from one sample in a study of chemoradiotherapy in HPV16-positive cancers (dated by TCRdb to the early 2020s). The library relied on the immunoSEQ multiplex PCR assay. TCRdb obtained this table from immuneACCESS and retained in-frame rearrangements with V and J assigned. These tables miss some clones; where compared with another copy, unresolved V genes account for less than half of the shortfall, and the remainder is unexplained. The sample data list some 21,000 clones, and 80% to 90% of these were observed just once. The ten biggest clones cover 2% to 2.5% of the sample. Sequences were derived from blood, sampled from a patient who underwent chemoradiotherapy. The receptors here all came from a human donor with HPV-associated anogenital cancer.

This clone was observed a handful of times. The chain uses TRBV19 and TRBJ1-1; D uncertain. The CDR3 sequence is 15 residues long. CDR1 is LNHDA, CDR2 SQIVND, per germline (reference sequence). Trimming cost V 6 bases and J 3 bases, with 17 bases left between them. The CDR3 loop is CASRGSLIRDTEAFF. The CDR3 coding sequence is TGTGCCAGTAGGGGTAGTTTGATACGAGACACTGAAGCTTTCTTT.

The genes are TRBV6-5 and TRBJ2-1, with TRBD2 matching over 10 bases. The V and J ends lost 2 bases and 7 bases, in that order; junction bases with no gene match: 8. The CDR3 is 16 residues long. Germline V gene lookup returns CDR1 MNHEY and CDR2 SVGAGI. The CDR3 coding sequence is TGTGCCAGCAGTTACGGGTCTAGCGGGAGTAAAAATGAGCAGTTCTTC. Translation gives CASSYGSSGSKNEQFF.

This chain joins TRBV18 and TRBJ2-1, with D perhaps TRBD1 or TRBD2 (6 bases each). V shed 6 bases and J shed 9 bases, with 24 bases lying between them. The CDR3 sequence is 16 residues long. Per germline, CDR1 KGHSH and CDR2 LQKENI. For the CDR3, the DNA is TGTGCCAGCTCCGGGGGTCGTCGAAGGGGGGATGGTGAGCAGTTCTTC. Translating it yields CASSGGRRRGDGEQFF.

This sequence joins TRBV19 and TRBJ1-5; 8 bases fit TRBD1. The CDR3 has 15 amino acids. Germline V lookup: CDR1 LNHDA, CDR2 SQIVND (reference sequence). V dropped 6 bases and J dropped 2; count of bases not matched to a gene: 6. CDR3 in DNA: TGTGCCAGTAGGAACGACAGGGGAGGCAATCAGCCCCAGCATTTT. It is translated as CASRNDRGGNQPQHF.

The rearrangement links TRBV5-5 to TRBJ2-3; 9 bases line up with TRBD2. The CDR3 runs 16 residues. V lost 0 bases to trimming and J lost 5 bases; unmatched junction nucleotides: 7. Germline V gene lookup returns CDR1 SGHKS and CDR2 YYEKEE (reference sequence). CDR3 coding DNA: TGTGCCAGCAGCTTGGGATCGAGCGGGAGGTTAGATACGCAGTATTTT. Translating it yields CASSLGSSGRLDTQYF.

The chain employs TRBV27 and TRBJ1-3; tentative D call: TRBD1 (6 bases). Germline V CDR1 and CDR2: MNHEY, SMNVEV (reference sequence). This CDR3 spans 14 amino acids. V lost 2 bases and J 4 bases, leaving 9 bases between the germline ends. As DNA, the CDR3 is TGTGCCAGCAGTTTAGGGGGCTCGGGAAACACCATATATTTT. Its protein product is CASSLGGSGNTIYF.

The V gene is TRBV28, the J gene TRBJ2-3, with D tentatively TRBD1 (5 bases). CDR3 length: 14 residues. The germline CDR1 and CDR2 sequences are MDHEN and SYDVKM. Deletions cut 8 bases from V and 2 bases from J, with 14 bases between. This chain's CDR3 is CASRLTEATDTQYF. The CDR3, as DNA: TGTGCCAGCCGACTGACAGAGGCCACAGATACGCAGTATTTT.

The V and J genes are TRBV5-1 and TRBJ2-7, with D perhaps TRBD1 or TRBD2 (6 bases each). The CDR3 spans 13 residues. Deletions cut 2 bases from V and 6 bases from J, with 12 bases between. Germline lookup yields CDR1 SGHRS and CDR2 YFSETQ. The CDR3 loop is CASSFWGAGEQYF. For the CDR3, the DNA is TGCGCCAGCAGCTTTTGGGGGGCTGGCGAGCAGTACTTC.